This T cell receptor beta chain was sequenced in a study of human T cells and chemical hapten exposure. In the study overall: Patients, mostly women, had alopecia areata, alopecia totalis or alopecia universalis.

Trimming removed 4 bases from V and 8 bases from J; junction bases left unmatched: 10. The CDR3 contains 16 residues. One entry per CDR3 protein, called by TCRdb with MiXCR from the RACE reads. The sample has under 450,000 distinct CDR3 sequences; around 6% are singletons. This clonotype was found many times. Noted time point: patch test 2, 6 weeks after DPC sensitization. Described treatment: therapeutic diphenylcyclopropenone sensitization with weekly scalp DPC. The receptor was isolated from a woman under 30 with alopecia areata. Some clones in this sample may be carry-over from other donors' samples. This sample comprised whole blood, obtained in connection with sensitization to the hapten diphenylcyclopropenone (DPC). J is TRBJ1-6 and V is TRBV12-3 or TRBV12-4, with 8 bases identical to TRBD1. CDR3 loop: CASSSGQGAGYSPLHF. The CDR3 coding sequence is TGTGCCAGCAGTTCAGGTCAGGGGGCAGGATATTCACCCCTCCACTTT.